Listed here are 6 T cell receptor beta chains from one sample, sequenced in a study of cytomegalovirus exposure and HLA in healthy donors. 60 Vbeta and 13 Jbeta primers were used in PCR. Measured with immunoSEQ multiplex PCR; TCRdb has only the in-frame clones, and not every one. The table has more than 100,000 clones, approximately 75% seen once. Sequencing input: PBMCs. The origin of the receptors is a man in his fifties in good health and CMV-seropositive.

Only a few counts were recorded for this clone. This CDR3 is CASSTTPSTGTTYGYTF. For the CDR3, the DNA is TGTGCCAGTAGTACCACCCCCTCCACAGGAACAACCTATGGCTACACCTTC. The chain carries TRBV19 and TRBJ1-2, with D tentatively TRBD1 (5 bases). CDR1 is LNHDA and CDR2 is SQIVND in the germline V gene (reference sequence). The CDR3 spans 17 residues. The V end lost 4 bases, the J end lost 4 bases, and 22 bases lay between the germline ends. Complete variable domain (other parts from reference TRBV19 and TRBJ1-2): DGGITQSPKYLFRKEGQNVTLSCEQNLNHDAMYWYRQDPGQGLRLIYYSQIVNDFQKGDIAEGYSVSREKKESFPLTVTSAQKNPTAFYLCASSTTPSTGTTYGYTFGSGTRLTVV.

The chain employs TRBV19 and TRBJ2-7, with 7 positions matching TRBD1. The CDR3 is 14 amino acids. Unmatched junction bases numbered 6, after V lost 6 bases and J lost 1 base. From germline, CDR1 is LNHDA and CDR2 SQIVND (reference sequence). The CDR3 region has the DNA TGTGCCAGTAGCCAAACGACAGGGTCCTACGAGCAGTACTTC. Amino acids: CASSQTTGSYEQYF.

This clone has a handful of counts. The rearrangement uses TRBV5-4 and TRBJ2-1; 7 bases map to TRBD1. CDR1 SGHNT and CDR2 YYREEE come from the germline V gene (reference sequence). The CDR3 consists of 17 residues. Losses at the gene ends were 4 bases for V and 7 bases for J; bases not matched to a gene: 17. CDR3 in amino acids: CASSDSRTGPRGNEQFF. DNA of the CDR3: TGTGCCAGCAGCGACTCCCGGACAGGTCCTCGGGGAAATGAGCAGTTCTTC.

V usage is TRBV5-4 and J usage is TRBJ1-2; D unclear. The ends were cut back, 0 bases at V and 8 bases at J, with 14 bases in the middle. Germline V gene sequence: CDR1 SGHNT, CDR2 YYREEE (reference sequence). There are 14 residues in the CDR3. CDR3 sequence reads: CASSLERGVGGYTF. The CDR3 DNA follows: TGTGCCAGCAGCTTGGAACGGGGAGTTGGGGGCTACACCTTC.

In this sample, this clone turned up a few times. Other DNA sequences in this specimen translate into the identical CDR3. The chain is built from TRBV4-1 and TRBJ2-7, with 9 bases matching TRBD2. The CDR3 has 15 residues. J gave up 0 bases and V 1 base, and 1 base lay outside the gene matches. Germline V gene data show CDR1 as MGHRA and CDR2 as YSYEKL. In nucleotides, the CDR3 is TGCGCCAGCAGCCAAGGACTAGCGGACTCCTACGAGCAGTACTTC. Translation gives CASSQGLADSYEQYF.

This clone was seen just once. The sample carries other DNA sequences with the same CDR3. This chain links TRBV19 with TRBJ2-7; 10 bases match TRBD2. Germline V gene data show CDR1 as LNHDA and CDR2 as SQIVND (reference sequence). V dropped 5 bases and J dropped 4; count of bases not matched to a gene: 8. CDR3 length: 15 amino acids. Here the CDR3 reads CASSPRAGGPYEQYF. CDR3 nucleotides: TGTGCCAGTAGTCCGCGAGCGGGAGGGCCGTACGAGCAGTACTTC.